Given below is one T cell receptor beta chain in context. Its antigen target is currently unknown. No quality values exist for individual bases; no much larger clone is one base distant. With the immunoSEQ assay, which is a bias-controlled multiplex PCR relying on V- and J-specific primers, TCR beta CDR3 regions were amplified from genomic DNA. A proprietary barcode and Illumina adapter sequences were added to the CDR3 amplicons in a second PCR step. An Illumina MiSeq instrument was used to sequence the CDR3 libraries. On the study's bioinformatics: immunoSEQ Analyzer 3.0 was used for export and quality control, with R Bioconductor and Immunarch used for downstream analyses. Only productive rearrangements within the normalized downsampled data set were used in the calculation of repertoire metrics. Clonotypes larger than 5 templates in the normalized cohort were defined as pathologically expanded. The Inverse Simpson Index served as the measure of repertoire diversity. To capture all clonotypes, CMV-specificity analyses were performed on the non-normalized data set. The table was pulled from immuneACCESS by TCRdb, which kept in-frame rearrangements only. Such tables lose some clones; where checked, under half of the loss comes from unresolved V genes, and the rest has no known cause. V, J and clone size reflect that table, while D and trimming were determined from the DNA. This sample holds some 8,500 clones; more than 60% were observed only once. The ten largest account for around 33% of the sample.

What the time point label conveys for this sample: recipient sample about 28 days before transplant, after cytoreduction. Recipient blood was collected about 28 days before transplant and at days 30, 100 and 180 after transplant. Nuclei Lysis Solution was used to extract genomic DNA from fresh or cryopreserved unfractionated peripheral blood mononuclear cells. This sample was included in a study of T cell clonotyping in hematopoietic cell transplantation (dated by TCRdb to 2020 to 2022). Study-level background: Pretransplant recipient samples were obtained after cytoreduction. The study collected roughly 150 blood samples from approximately 40 consecutive transplant recipients and their related donors. Patients were recruited between 2015 and 2017 and followed until late 2020 or death.

What the research found in general, with its limitations: The sample size was limited and the cells went unsorted, which meant the CD4 and CD8 repertoire contributions could not be told apart. Recipient repertoires showed only a small fraction of overlap with donor repertoires, and over 95% appeared de novo at the given depth. After transplant, TCR diversity in recipients dropped, and pathologically expanded clonotypes increased progressively from day 30 to day 180. Donor and pretransplant recipient Inverse Simpson Index values predicted broader posttransplant TCR repertoire diversity.

The germline V gene encodes CDR1 MGHRA and CDR2 YSYEKL. For this chain, trimming is 0 bases at the V end and 2 bases at the J end, and the number of junction bases without a gene match is 1. From the cysteine up to the phenylalanine, the CDR3 has a length of 16 residues. Of all the DNA, just the CDR3 is kept, 48 bases in frame from base 1. This chain is built from TRBV4-1 and TRBJ2-1, with 10 bases aligning to TRBD2. The receptor comes from a man aged 60 to 69 with acute myeloid leukemia. Some clones in this sample may be carry-over from other donors' samples. The sequences come from peripheral blood mononuclear cells, collected before stem cell transplant. The encoded CDR3 is CASSQDSGGTYNEQFF. At the DNA level, the sequence is TGCGCCAGCAGCCAAGATAGCGGGGGGACCTACAATGAGCAGTTCTTC.